This T cell receptor (beta chain) was obtained from a study of response to subunit inactivated influenza vaccine. Points from the study as a whole: The authors put forward the suggestion that each seasonal influenza vaccination may bring in only a limited number of new T cells.

The CDR3 extends over 14 amino acids. V was cut by 7 bases and J by 2 bases, with 15 bases left in between. Germline assignment: CDR1 MDHEN and CDR2 SYDVKM. TCRdb used MiXCR to reprocess the RT-PCR reads, holding one entry per CDR3 protein. The table records roughly 780,000 distinct CDR3 sequences, less than 20% of them present only once. Details on this clonotype: Its antigen remains unknown.

Source: PBMCs from blood, taken about 5 days after vaccination. The clonotype comes from a man between 50 and 59 years old who received an inactivated influenza vaccine. The rearrangement links TRBV28 to TRBJ2-7, with TRBD1 as a possible D gene (6 bases). The CDR3 sequence: CASISVAGAYEQYF. The CDR3 DNA reads as TGTGCCAGCATCTCTGTGGCAGGGGCCTACGAGCAGTACTTC.